This T cell receptor (beta chain) is drawn from a study of blood T cell repertoires in COVID-19. The repertoire was sequenced with immunoSEQ multiplex PCR; TCRdb's copy has only in-frame clones and lacks some. The sample consists of tens of thousands of clones, 82% of them appearing once. Germline CDR1 ENHRY, CDR2 SYGVKD. Trimming took 6 bases from V and 2 from J, leaving 7 bases between them. This CDR3 region has 12 residues. The sequenced sample consisted of peripheral blood. The V call is TRBV10-3, the J call TRBJ2-5, with no clear D. The sequence came from a human donor in a cohort sampled during active COVID-19. CDR3 sequence reads: CAIRDSQETQYF. DNA for the CDR3: TGTGCCATCAGAGACTCTCAAGAGACCCAGTACTTC.